The text below deals with one T cell receptor beta chain. The target antigen is unknown. The sample comes from a study of graft-versus-host responses after intestinal transplantation. As for the study in general: Recipients had multivisceral, liver-intestinal, or isolated intestinal transplants. Points from the study as a whole: Subjects displaying graft-donor T cell macrochimerism possessed elevated graft-versus-host to host-versus-graft clonal ratios inside allografts. Researchers found peak circulating GvH clone levels linked to early post-transplant HvG declines.

CDR3 size: 15 residues. Germline CDR1 SGHVS, CDR2 FQNEAQ. The V end lost 1 base, the J end lost 4 bases, and 11 bases lay between the germline ends. Assay used: immunoSEQ multiplex PCR; TCRdb lists only in-frame clones, some missing. The profile shows about 70,000 clones, around 91% of them singletons. The chain employs TRBV7-8 and TRBJ1-3; D might be TRBD1 (5 bases). The source is a human donor who was the organ donor for an intestinal transplant. Sequenced here: unstimulated CD8+ T cells sorted from spleen or lymph node cells, sampled before transplant. CDR3 DNA: TGTGCCAGCAGCTTAGGTCGGACATCCGGAAACACCATATATTTT. Translating it yields CASSLGRTSGNTIYF. Full variable domain (outside the CDR3, taken from reference TRBV7-8 and TRBJ1-3): GAGVSQSPRYKVAKRGQDVALRCDPISGHVSLFWYQQALGQGPEFLTYFQNEAQLDKSGLPSDRFFAERPEGSVSTLKIQRTQQEDSAVYLCASSLGRTSGNTIYFGEGSWLTVV.